This record looks at one TCR beta chain sequence and its context. This record comes from a study of shared clonotypes between healthy human individuals. Assay used: immunoSEQ multiplex PCR; TCRdb lists only in-frame clones, some missing. Of roughly 2.1 million clones in the sample, 85% to 95% were seen once. Trimming took off 7 bases at V and 9 bases at J, with 19 bases between the two ends. The CDR3 is made up of 14 amino acids. The germline V gene encodes CDR1 MDHEN and CDR2 SYDVKM. It was CD45RO-negative cells, positively selected for CCR7, that made up naive CD8 cells, with terminally differentiated effector memory CD45RA+ cells excluded.

The sample taken for sequencing was naive CD8+ T cells from PBMCs. The sequence derives from a man aged 18-30 years in good health. Some clones in this sample may be carry-over from other donors' samples. The rearrangement joins TRBV28 to TRBJ1-5; D gene ambiguous. DNA of the CDR3: TGTGCCAGCACCTATCAGAGTTCATCGTCGCCCCAGCATTTT. Translating gives CASTYQSSSSPQHF.